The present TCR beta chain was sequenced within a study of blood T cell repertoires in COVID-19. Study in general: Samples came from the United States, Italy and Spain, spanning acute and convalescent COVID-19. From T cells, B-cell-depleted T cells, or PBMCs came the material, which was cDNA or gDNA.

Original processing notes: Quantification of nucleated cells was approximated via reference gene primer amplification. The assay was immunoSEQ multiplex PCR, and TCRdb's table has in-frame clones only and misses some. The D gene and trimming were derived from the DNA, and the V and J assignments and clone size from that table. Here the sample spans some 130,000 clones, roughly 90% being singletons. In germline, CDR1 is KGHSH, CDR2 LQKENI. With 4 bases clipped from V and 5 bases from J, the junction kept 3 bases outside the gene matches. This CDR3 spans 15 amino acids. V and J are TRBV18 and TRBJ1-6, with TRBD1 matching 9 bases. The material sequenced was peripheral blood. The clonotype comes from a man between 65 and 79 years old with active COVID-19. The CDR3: CASSQRTGDNSPLHF. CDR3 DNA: TGTGCCAGCTCACAACGGACAGGGGATAATTCACCCCTCCACTTT.